The entry below gives a single T cell receptor beta chain sequence along with its context. Its antigen is not identified. This record comes from a study of T cells after posttransplantation cyclophosphamide. Study outcomes and limitations: Blood and skin or GI T cell repertoires showed limited TRB overlap. Recipient CMV seropositivity and CMV reactivation strongly tracked TRB clonality.

Assay: immunoSEQ multiplex PCR; the TCRdb copy retains only in-frame clones and omits some. The data hold about 52,000 clones, with around 94% observed a single time. The CDR3 consists of 15 residues. V gave up 0 bases and J gave up 5 bases, with 11 bases separating them. Germline lookup yields CDR1 LNHDA and CDR2 SQIVND (reference sequence). This receptor was obtained from a woman under 40 in good health and a related stem cell transplant donor. The sequenced sample consisted of PBMCs. The genes are TRBV19 and TRBJ1-5; TRBD1 is a possible D gene (5 bases). Here the CDR3 reads CASSIERWGDQPQHF. The CDR3 nucleotides are TGTGCCAGTAGTATAGAGAGGTGGGGCGATCAGCCCCAGCATTTT.